What follows are 26 T cell receptor beta chains derived from one specimen sequenced in a study of metastatic and nonmetastatic thyroid tumors. With MiXCR, TCRdb called clones anew from the PCR reads. Found here are some 29,000 clones, around 4% of them singletons; the top ten hold approximately 3%. Until they underwent thyroid surgery, no patient had received any treatment. Source material: blood. The source of these receptors is a male donor with papillary thyroid cancer or a benign thyroid nodule (not recorded which). Some clones in this sample may be carry-over from other donors' samples.

This clone was seen a handful of times. The chain joins TRBV2 to TRBJ2-3; the D call may be TRBD1 or TRBD2 (6 bases each). The CDR3 contains 12 residues. Trimming removed 6 bases from V and 6 bases from J, with 10 bases in between. Germline values: CDR1 SNHLY, CDR2 FYNNEI. CDR3 sequence (DNA): TGTGCCAGCAGAAAAGGGGGGGATACGCAGTATTTT. Its translation is CASRKGGDTQYF.

Within the sample, this clone is medium-sized. CDR3 in amino acids: CASRGTLPGEQYF. Written as DNA, the CDR3 is TGTGCCAGCAGGGGGACCCTTCCTGGCGAGCAGTACTTC. The rearrangement links TRBV6-1 to TRBJ2-7; D possibly matches TRBD1 or TRBD2 (5 bases each). CDR3 length: 13 residues. The V end was cut by 6 bases, the J end by 6 bases, with 15 bases between. Germline lookup yields CDR1 MNHNS and CDR2 SASEGT.

This clone was seen ten or more times. The chain combines TRBV7-9 with TRBJ2-3, with D perhaps TRBD2 (6 bases). V gave up 4 bases and J gave up 5 bases, with 13 bases separating them. CDR3 length: 14 amino acids. From germline, CDR1 is SEHNR and CDR2 FQNEAQ (reference sequence). The chain's CDR3 is CASSSEGAVDTQYF. CDR3 sequence (DNA): TGTGCCAGCAGCTCGGAGGGTGCGGTAGATACGCAGTATTTT.

This clone was counted only a few times. A read error is possible here, since a much larger clone lies one base away. The chain employs TRBV28 and TRBJ2-2; D is unclear. In germline, CDR1 is MDHEN, CDR2 SYDVKM. V dropped 3 bases and J dropped 3 bases, with 8 bases sitting between them. The CDR3 runs 14 residues. This CDR3 is CASSFGWHTGELFF. The CDR3 nucleotides read TGTGCCAGCAGTTTTGGATGGCACACCGGGGAGCTGTTTTTT.

This clone was recorded many times. The chain joins TRBV12-3 or TRBV12-4 to TRBJ1-4; the match to TRBD1 covers 7 bases. V lost 6 bases, J lost 12 bases, and 4 bases stayed unmatched. This CDR3 region has 11 residues. CDR3 in amino acids: CASSSRGELFF. CDR3 in DNA: TGTGCCAGCAGCTCCAGGGGGGAACTGTTTTTT.

This clone was seen a few times. The chain joins TRBV2 to TRBJ1-2, with D hard to call. Looked up from germline, CDR1 is SNHLY and CDR2 is FYNNEI. The CDR3 sequence is 13 residues long. Trimming cost V 3 bases and J 2 bases, with 7 bases left between them. CDR3 region: CASSDLGNYGYTF. In DNA form, the CDR3 reads TGTGCCAGCAGTGATTTAGGAAACTATGGCTACACCTTC.

This clone has more than one count but fewer than ten. V usage is TRBV6-4 and J usage is TRBJ2-3; D may be TRBD1 (5 bases). This CDR3 region has 16 residues. CDR1 MRHNA and CDR2 SNTAGT come from the germline V gene. Trimming took 2 bases from V and 5 from J, leaving 17 bases between them. The CDR3 loop reads CASSDGAPGSGDTQYF. The CDR3 bases are TGTGCCAGCAGTGACGGGGCCCCAGGTTCAGGAGATACGCAGTATTTT.

This clone came up many times. The chain joins TRBV9 to TRBJ1-2; a possible D gene is TRBD1 (5 bases). The CDR3 has 15 residues. Germline CDR1 and CDR2: SGDLS and YYNGEE. Trimming took 0 bases from V and 2 from J, leaving 11 bases between them. For the CDR3, the DNA is TGTGCCAGCAGCGTAGTGTCAGGGCCAAACTATGGCTACACCTTC. This sequence encodes CASSVVSGPNYGYTF.

This clone was seen many times. V is TRBV5-1 and J is TRBJ1-1, with 7 bases that match TRBD1. The ends lost 4 bases at V and 1 base at J; junction bases unmatched: 7. The CDR3 is made up of 15 amino acids. In germline, CDR1 is SGHRS, CDR2 YFSETQ. The CDR3 bases are TGCGCCAGCAGCCCCGGACAGGATGCGAACACTGAAGCTTTCTTT. It specifies CASSPGQDANTEAFF. Full variable domain (missing parts from reference TRBV5-1 and TRBJ1-1): KAGVTQTPRYLIKTRGQQVTLSCSPISGHRSVSWYQQTPGQGLQFLFEYFSETQRNKGNFPGRFSGRQFSNSRSEMNVSTLELGDSALYLCASSPGQDANTEAFFGQGTRLTVV.

Only a few counts were recorded for this clone. The junction departs from germline at one end; a sequencing error may be responsible. The chain recombines TRBV7-8 with TRBJ1-1, with D perhaps TRBD1 (5 bases). CDR3 length: 15 amino acids. Germline V gives CDR1 SGHVS, CDR2 FQNEAQ. CDR3 DNA sequence: TGTGCCGGCACCTTAGGGGCAGGTCATAACACTGAGGCTTTCTTT. It codes for CAGTLGAGHNTEAFF.

This clone was seen a few times. This chain joins TRBV28 and TRBJ2-7, with D tentatively TRBD2 (5 bases). Germline lookup yields CDR1 MDHEN and CDR2 SYDVKM. Trimming left V 6 bases short and J 0 bases short, with 18 bases between. The CDR3 sequence is 16 residues long. CDR3 protein: CASSSPTSGSSYEQYF. The CDR3 nucleotides are TGTGCCAGCAGCTCCCCGACCAGCGGTAGCTCCTACGAGCAGTACTTC.

This clone was seen more than once but under ten times. The same CDR3 is also encoded by other DNA sequences in this sample. This chain connects TRBV2 to TRBJ2-1; D gene unclear. The CDR3 consists of 15 residues. CDR1 is SNHLY and CDR2 is FYNNEI in the germline V gene. V dropped 6 bases and J dropped 4 bases, with 16 bases sitting between them. The CDR3 spells CASSGVAYSYNEQFF. As DNA, the CDR3 is TGTGCCAGCAGCGGAGTAGCTTACTCGTACAATGAGCAGTTCTTC. The full variable domain, completed using reference TRBV2 and TRBJ2-1, is EPEVTQTPSHQVTQMGQEVILRCVPISNHLYFYWYRQILGQKVEFLVSFYNNEISEKSEIFDDQFSVERPDGSNFTLKIRSTKLEDSAMYFCASSGVAYSYNEQFFGPGTRLTVL.

In this sample, this clone turned up many times. The chain uses TRBV9 and TRBJ1-1; D remains ambiguous. The CDR3 sequence is 17 residues long. Germline CDR1 and CDR2: SGDLS and YYNGEE. Trimming left V 3 bases short and J 2 bases short, with 20 bases between. CDR3 nucleotides: TGTGCCAGCAGCGGGGCAAGCAGTTACAGAGACAACACTGAAGCTTTCTTT. Its protein is CASSGASSYRDNTEAFF.

This clone rates as medium-sized (0.01 to 0.1%). The chain is built from TRBV27 and TRBJ1-6; TRBD1 agrees at 7 bases. V shed 6 bases and J 9 bases; nucleotides not matched to a gene: 8. The germline V gene encodes CDR1 MNHEY and CDR2 SMNVEV (reference sequence). The CDR3 sequence is 14 residues long. CDR3 in amino acids: CASRRVYRGSPLHF. CDR3 sequence (DNA): TGTGCCAGCAGGAGGGTTTACAGGGGTTCACCCCTCCACTTT.

As regards this clone: The DNA is omitted, as the CDR3 cannot be located on it reliably, and the CDR3 follows TCRdb's listing. The chain links TRBV11-2 to TRBJ2-7; the table's D call of TRBD1 was not tested on the DNA. Counting both end residues, the CDR3 totals 21 amino acids. The germline CDR1 and CDR2 sequences are SGHAT and FQNNGV. The CDR3 here is CASSFYICSAKGGTDHYEQYF.

This clone was picked up many times. The J gene is TRBJ2-6, the V gene TRBV9; D gene ambiguous. V was shortened by 0 bases and J by 0 bases, with 4 bases between the two germline ends. The CDR3 length is 15 residues. Germline V gene data show CDR1 as SGDLS and CDR2 as YYNGEE. The CDR3 region is CASSVGVSGANVLTF. The CDR3 bases are TGTGCCAGCAGCGTAGGCGTCTCTGGGGCCAACGTCCTGACTTTC.

This clone was counted a few times. V gene TRBV9 combines with J gene TRBJ2-1, with a tentative D call TRBD2 (5 bases). Germline-derived CDR1 and CDR2 are SGDLS and YYNGEE. The CDR3 runs 18 residues. Trimming took off 0 bases at V and 1 base at J, with 17 bases between the two ends. The CDR3 here is CASSVEGRDRSSYNEQFF. For the CDR3, the DNA is TGTGCCAGCAGCGTAGAAGGCCGGGATAGATCATCCTACAATGAGCAGTTCTTC.

The table lists this clone with a few counts. This rearrangement joins TRBV27 to TRBJ1-1; D unclear. Germline CDR1 reads MNHEY; CDR2 reads SMNVEV (reference sequence). Trimming pared 6 bases from V and 1 base from J, leaving 12 bases between. The CDR3 contains 14 residues. For the CDR3, the DNA is TGTGCCAGCAGGCTCGGACCGGCGAACACTGAAGCTTTCTTT. Its translation is CASRLGPANTEAFF.

This clone was picked up many times. The chain uses TRBV20-1 and TRBJ2-7; TRBD2 aligns across 7 bases. Germline loops: CDR1 DFQATT, CDR2 SNEGSKA (reference sequence). This CDR3 region has 16 residues. V was pared by 5 bases and J by 1 base, with 14 bases of the junction left unmatched. In DNA, the CDR3 is TGCAGTGCTTCAAAATTCCCTGAGCGGGGATCCTACGAGCAGTACTTC. This codes for CSASKFPERGSYEQYF.

The CDR3 sequence: CSARAGGIDTQYF. CDR3 DNA sequence: TGCAGTGCTAGAGCAGGGGGAATAGATACGCAGTATTTT. The rearrangement joins TRBV20-1 to TRBJ2-3; 7 bases fit TRBD1. The CDR3 length is 13 residues. The germline V gene encodes CDR1 DFQATT and CDR2 SNEGSKA (reference sequence). With 1 base clipped from V and 5 bases from J, the junction kept 3 bases outside the gene matches.

This clone was counted ten times or more. The V call is TRBV9, the J call TRBJ2-3; TRBD2 agrees at 7 bases. Trimming at V came to 4 bases and at J to 0 bases, leaving 5 bases not matched to a gene. CDR3 length: 15 residues. Germline CDR1 SGDLS, CDR2 YYNGEE. CDR3 residues: CASSISGSSTDTQYF. The DNA of the CDR3 is TGTGCCAGCAGCATTAGCGGGTCTAGCACAGATACGCAGTATTTT.

The rearrangement uses TRBV7-9 and TRBJ2-5; perhaps TRBD1 as D (6 bases). V lost 4 bases to trimming and J lost 2 bases, with 11 bases between them. The CDR3 loop spans 14 amino acids. Germline CDR1 SEHNR, CDR2 FQNEAQ (reference sequence). The CDR3 region is CASSSQGRQETQYF. The CDR3 bases are TGTGCCAGCAGCTCCCAGGGGAGACAAGAGACCCAGTACTTC.

This clone was detected only a few times. The CDR3 nucleotides are TGTGCCAGCACCCTCACCGGTTCGACTTCCTACGAGCAGTACTTC. It specifies CASTLTGSTSYEQYF. The chain combines TRBV6-1 with TRBJ2-7; no firm D call. The CDR3 consists of 15 residues. The V and J ends lost 7 bases and 1 base respectively, with 17 bases between them. The germline CDR1 and CDR2 sequences are MNHNS and SASEGT.

J is TRBJ1-2 and V is TRBV6-2 or TRBV6-3; D unclear. This CDR3 has 13 residues. Germline V CDR1 and CDR2: MNHEY, SVGEGT. With 4 bases removed from V and 4 bases from J, the gap between germline ends came to 10 bases. Written as DNA, the CDR3 is TGTGCCAGCAGTTCGACCGCCAGCTATGGCTACACCTTC. Residues: CASSSTASYGYTF.

The chain combines TRBV6-5 with TRBJ2-5, with 7 bases matching TRBD1. Germline V gene data show CDR1 as MNHEY and CDR2 as SVGAGI. The J segment lost 8 bases and the V segment lost 4 bases, leaving 13 bases of the junction unmatched. The CDR3 runs 15 residues. DNA for the CDR3: TGTGCCAGCAGTTCCTTGGACAGGACAGTTGATACCCAGTACTTC. Translated: CASSSLDRTVDTQYF.

V and J are TRBV6-1 and TRBJ1-5, with TRBD1 matching 8 bases. This CDR3 has 15 amino acids. J was trimmed by 0 bases and V by 7 bases; bases with no gene match: 5. Germline CDR1 is MNHNS and CDR2 is SASEGT. The CDR3 region has the DNA TGTGCCAGCACAGGGGGCCCGTATAGCAATCAGCCCCAGCATTTT. Its translation: CASTGGPYSNQPQHF.